This TCR beta chain came from a study of T cell repertoires in cytomegalovirus infection. Study details: Carrying CMV and the relevant HLA type showed in public TCR beta signatures. Study-wide results and limits: Ex vivo responses were dominated by HLA-C-restricted CMV-specific TCR beta clonotypes.

Turning to this clonotype: Its target is unknown.

TCRdb reanalysed the reads using MiXCR and keeps one entry per CDR3 protein. Seen here are about 480,000 distinct CDR3 sequences, 25% to 35% observed once, and the top ten hold about a sixth. The CDR3 is 16 amino acids. The germline V gene has CDR1 MGHRA and CDR2 YSYEKL. Losses at the gene ends were 0 bases for V and 2 bases for J; bases not matched to a gene: 7. This chain uses TRBV4-1 with TRBJ2-7; 7 nucleotides align to TRBD1. The starting material was cultured PBMCs, obtained from culture after CMV antigen stimulation. The clonotype was recovered from a human donor in good health (CMV status not recorded). Some clones in this sample may be carry-over from other donors' samples. In DNA form, the CDR3 reads TGCGCCAGCAGCCAAGAGACAGGGTCGTCTCCCTACGAGCAGTACGTC. It codes for CASSQETGSSPYEQYV.